A selection of T cell receptor beta chains follows, all from one sample in a study of shared clonotypes between healthy human individuals. The repertoire was sequenced with immunoSEQ multiplex PCR; TCRdb's copy has only in-frame clones and lacks some. The sample carries 550,000 to 800,000 clones, 90% recorded once. Sequences were obtained from memory CD8+ T cells from PBMCs. Source of these receptors: a man aged 18 to 29 in good health. Some clones in this sample may be carry-over from other donors' samples. The CDR3 runs from the conserved cysteine through the conserved F or W. A D gene is named only where the DNA matches it firmly. Rows may omit the clone size; those that give it use once, few, many or a size class.

D gene: -
clone size: -
V gene: TRBV6-5
J gene: TRBJ2-7
CDR3 DNA: TGTGCCAGCAGTTCTGCCTACGAGCAGTACTTC
CDR3 protein: CASSSAYEQYF

D gene: -
clone size: -
V gene: TRBV13
J gene: TRBJ1-1
CDR3 DNA: TGTGCCAGCAGCTTAGGTTCACTGATGAACACTGAAGCTTTCTTT
CDR3 protein: CASSLGSLMNTEAFF

D gene: -
clone size: -
V gene: TRBV7-9
J gene: TRBJ2-3
CDR3 DNA: TGTGCCAGCAGCGGCTCTCGGCGGACGCCCGATACGCAGTATTTT
CDR3 protein: CASSGSRRTPDTQYF

D gene: TRBD1
clone size: once
V gene: TRBV7-9
J gene: TRBJ2-2
CDR3 DNA: TGTGCCAGCAGCTTAGAACAGGGGCTGACCGGGGAGCTGTTTTTT
CDR3 protein: CASSLEQGLTGELFF

D gene: TRBD2
clone size: -
V gene: TRBV7-6
J gene: TRBJ2-1
CDR3 DNA: TGTGCCAGCAGCGCTGGATCGGGAGGCCCTTACAATGAGCAGTTCTTC
CDR3 protein: CASSAGSGGPYNEQFF

D gene: -
clone size: once
V gene: TRBV11-3
J gene: TRBJ2-7
CDR3 DNA: TGTGCCAGCAGCTCCGGCCGAGGCTACGAGCAGTACTTC
CDR3 protein: CASSSGRGYEQYF

D gene: TRBD1
clone size: -
V gene: TRBV4-2
J gene: TRBJ2-7
CDR3 DNA: TGTGCCAGCAGCTCGGACAGGTTTCCCTACGAGCAGTACTTC
CDR3 protein: CASSSDRFPYEQYF

D gene: TRBD1
clone size: -
V gene: TRBV7-3
J gene: TRBJ2-7
CDR3 DNA: TGTGCCAGCAGCTTAAAGGGACAGGGGGCCTACGAGCAGTACTTC
CDR3 protein: CASSLKGQGAYEQYF

D gene: -
clone size: -
V gene: TRBV10-3
J gene: TRBJ1-3
CDR3 DNA: TGTGCCATCAGTGAGGGCAGGGGCGCGGGAAACACCATATATTTT
CDR3 protein: CAISEGRGAGNTIYF

D gene: -
clone size: -
V gene: TRBV27
J gene: TRBJ2-5
CDR3 DNA: TGTGCCAGCAGCCCGGGCCCGGGCGGGCAGTACTTC
CDR3 protein: CASSPGPGGQYF

D gene: -
clone size: -
V gene: TRBV27
J gene: TRBJ1-5
CDR3 DNA: TGTGCCAGCAGTTGGGGCGGGGGGGGTCAGCCCCAGCATTTT
CDR3 protein: CASSWGGGGQPQHF

D gene: -
clone size: -
V gene: TRBV15
J gene: TRBJ2-5
CDR3 DNA: TGTGCCACCAGCAGAGAGGCTAGTAGACAGACCCAGTACTTC
CDR3 protein: CATSREASRQTQYF

D gene: TRBD2
clone size: -
V gene: TRBV5-1
J gene: TRBJ2-7
CDR3 DNA: TGCGCCAGCAGCTTGGGTCGGGACTACTCCTACGAGCAGTACTTC
CDR3 protein: CASSLGRDYSYEQYF

D gene: TRBD1
clone size: -
V gene: TRBV7-2
J gene: TRBJ2-3
CDR3 DNA: TGTGCCAGCAGTCTTCGGGACAGGGCCCCCGGAGATACGCAGTATTTT
CDR3 protein: CASSLRDRAPGDTQYF

D gene: -
clone size: -
V gene: TRBV27
J gene: TRBJ1-1
CDR3 DNA: TGTGCCAGCAGTTTCCCGGGATCCACTGAAGCTTTCTTT
CDR3 protein: CASSFPGSTEAFF

D gene: TRBD2
clone size: -
V gene: TRBV7-3
J gene: TRBJ2-3
CDR3 DNA: TGTGCCAGCAGCGACGGGACTAGCGGGAAGAACACAGATACGCAGTATTTT
CDR3 protein: CASSDGTSGKNTDTQYF

D gene: -
clone size: once
V gene: TRBV4-3
J gene: TRBJ2-7
CDR3 DNA: TGCGCCAGCAGCCAAGGGATTCGGGACTACGAGCAGTACTTC
CDR3 protein: CASSQGIRDYEQYF

D gene: -
clone size: -
V gene: TRBV7-6
J gene: TRBJ2-2
CDR3 DNA: TGTGCCAGCAGCTTAGGGGCGGAGACAAACACCGGGGAGCTGTTTTTT
CDR3 protein: CASSLGAETNTGELFF

D gene: TRBD1
clone size: -
V gene: TRBV13
J gene: TRBJ2-3
CDR3 DNA: TGTGCCAGCAGCCCCAGGCCCGCAAGAGACAGGGCGCGGATAACAGATACGCAGTATTTT
CDR3 protein: CASSPRPARDRARITDTQYF

D gene: -
clone size: -
V gene: TRBV5-1
J gene: TRBJ2-1
CDR3 DNA: TGCGCCAGCCTAGAGGGGTCCGCGGGTGAGGGTGAGCAGTTCTTC
CDR3 protein: CASLEGSAGEGEQFF

D gene: -
clone size: -
V gene: TRBV5-5
J gene: TRBJ1-1
CDR3 DNA: TGTGCCAGCAGCTCGGACATTAACACTGAAGCTTTCTTT
CDR3 protein: CASSSDINTEAFF

D gene: -
clone size: -
V gene: TRBV28
J gene: TRBJ1-1
CDR3 DNA: TGTGCCAGCAGAAAGGGGATGAACACTGAAGCTTTCTTT
CDR3 protein: CASRKGMNTEAFF

D gene: -
clone size: once
V gene: TRBV7-2
J gene: TRBJ2-2
CDR3 DNA: TGTGCCAGCAGCTCCCGTTTCAGCGGGCGTAACACCGGGGAGCTGTTTTTT
CDR3 protein: CASSSRFSGRNTGELFF

D gene: -
clone size: -
V gene: TRBV9
J gene: TRBJ2-1
CDR3 DNA: TGTGCCAGCAGCGTCCATGGGTATGAGCAGTTCTTC
CDR3 protein: CASSVHGYEQFF

D gene: -
clone size: -
V gene: TRBV27
J gene: TRBJ2-3
CDR3 DNA: TGTGCCAGCAGTTCGGCTGCTAGCGGCACAGATACGCAGTATTTT
CDR3 protein: CASSSAASGTDTQYF

D gene: -
clone size: -
V gene: TRBV27
J gene: TRBJ2-7
CDR3 DNA: TGTGCCAGCAGTTTACTCCGGCAGGCCGAGCAGTACTTC
CDR3 protein: CASSLLRQAEQYF

D gene: -
clone size: -
V gene: TRBV19
J gene: TRBJ2-1
CDR3 DNA: TGTGCCAGTAGTCCATCTGGGGGCGGCGTGGTTGAGCAGTTCTTC
CDR3 protein: CASSPSGGGVVEQFF

D gene: -
clone size: -
V gene: TRBV27
J gene: TRBJ1-3
CDR3 DNA: TGTGCCAGCACCCTCCGGACAGCTGACTCTGGAAACACCATATATTTT
CDR3 protein: CASTLRTADSGNTIYF

D gene: -
clone size: -
V gene: TRBV19
J gene: TRBJ2-1
CDR3 DNA: TGTGCCAGTAGTATGGGGGCATACAATGAGCAGTTCTTC
CDR3 protein: CASSMGAYNEQFF

D gene: TRBD1
clone size: -
V gene: TRBV5-8
J gene: TRBJ1-2
CDR3 DNA: TGTGCCAGCAGCATAGATCGGACAGGACCTCTCTATGGCTACACCTTC
CDR3 protein: CASSIDRTGPLYGYTF

D gene: TRBD2
clone size: -
V gene: TRBV15
J gene: TRBJ2-3
CDR3 DNA: TGTGCCACCAGCAGACCTGGGACTAGCGGCTACACAGATACGCAGTATTTT
CDR3 protein: CATSRPGTSGYTDTQYF

D gene: -
clone size: -
V gene: TRBV15
J gene: TRBJ2-1
CDR3 DNA: TGTGCCACCAGCGATCGGACCTCCCGACCTGAGCAGTTCTTC
CDR3 protein: CATSDRTSRPEQFF

D gene: -
clone size: -
V gene: TRBV28
J gene: TRBJ1-3
CDR3 DNA: TGTGCCAGCAGTTTATTGGGTGCGGAGGGCGCACGAAACACCATATATTTT
CDR3 protein: CASSLLGAEGARNTIYF

D gene: -
clone size: -
V gene: TRBV7-9
J gene: TRBJ1-1
CDR3 DNA: TGTGCCAGCTCCGGATATGAAGCTTTCTTT
CDR3 protein: CASSGYEAFF

D gene: TRBD2
clone size: -
V gene: TRBV7-9
J gene: TRBJ2-1
CDR3 DNA: TGTGCCAGCAGCTTAGTGGGCGGGAGCCCCTACAATGAGCAGTTCTTC
CDR3 protein: CASSLVGGSPYNEQFF

D gene: -
clone size: -
V gene: TRBV4-3
J gene: TRBJ2-5
CDR3 DNA: TGCGCCAGCAGCCGTATATGGGACGCACAAGAGACCCAGTACTTC
CDR3 protein: CASSRIWDAQETQYF

D gene: TRBD1
clone size: -
V gene: TRBV27
J gene: TRBJ1-5
CDR3 DNA: TGTGCCAGCGCGACAGGGGGTAATCAGCCCCAGCATTTT
CDR3 protein: CASATGGNQPQHF